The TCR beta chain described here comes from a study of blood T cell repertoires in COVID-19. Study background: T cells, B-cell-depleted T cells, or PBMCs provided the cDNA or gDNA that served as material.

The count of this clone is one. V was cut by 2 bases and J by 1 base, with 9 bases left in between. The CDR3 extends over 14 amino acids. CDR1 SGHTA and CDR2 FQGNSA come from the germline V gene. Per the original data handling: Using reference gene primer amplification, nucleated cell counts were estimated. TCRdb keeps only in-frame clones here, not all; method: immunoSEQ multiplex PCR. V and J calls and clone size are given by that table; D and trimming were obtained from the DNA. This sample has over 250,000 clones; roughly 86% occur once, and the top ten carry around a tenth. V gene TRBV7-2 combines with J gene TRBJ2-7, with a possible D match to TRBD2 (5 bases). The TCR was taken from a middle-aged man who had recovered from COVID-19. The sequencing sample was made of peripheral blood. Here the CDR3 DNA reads TGTGCCAGCAGCTTAAGGCTAGCTTCCTACGAGCAGTACTTC. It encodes CASSLRLASYEQYF.